The count of the clone carrying this T cell receptor beta chain is one. Original methodology: Reference gene primer amplification gave estimated nucleated cell counts. The repertoire was sequenced with immunoSEQ multiplex PCR; TCRdb's copy has only in-frame clones and lacks some. For V, J and clone size, that table is used; D and trimming come from the DNA. The data contain 160,000 or so clones, roughly 90% of them seen just once; the ten biggest clones take up 15% to 20%. These data originate in a study of blood T cell repertoires in COVID-19. In the study overall: Italy, Spain and the United States were the sources of the convalescent and acute COVID-19 samples. In each case, the material was cDNA or gDNA derived from T cells, B-cell-depleted T cells, or PBMCs.

Germline loops: CDR1 MNHEY, CDR2 SMNVEV (reference sequence). The CDR3 length is 13 residues. V was cut by 5 bases and J by 2 bases, with 9 bases left in between. The sequencing sample was made of peripheral blood. The TCR was taken from a man aged 60 to 75 with active or convalescent COVID-19. The chain has TRBV27 and TRBJ2-5; possibly TRBD1 for D (6 bases). CDR3 in DNA: TGTGCCAGCAGTCTTCAGGGGCAAGAGACCCAGTACTTC. As protein: CASSLQGQETQYF.